This T cell receptor (beta chain) was captured in a study of blood T cell repertoires in COVID-19. J gave up 4 bases and V 7 bases, and 9 bases lay outside the gene matches. The CDR3 is made up of 15 amino acids. Germline V lookup: CDR1 MDHEN, CDR2 SYDVKM. Produced via immunoSEQ multiplex PCR; TCRdb's table is partial and in-frame only. The sample carries about 250,000 clones, 86% recorded once. This TCR derives from a man aged 18 to 30 who had recovered from COVID-19. Sequencing used PBMCs or T cells enriched from blood (not recorded which). The chain joins TRBV28 to TRBJ2-1; TRBD2 aligns across 8 bases. The CDR3 spells CASTVLADVYNEQFF. The CDR3 DNA sequence: TGTGCCAGCACCGTACTAGCGGACGTATACAATGAGCAGTTCTTC.